This T cell receptor beta chain stems from a study of technical replicates of blood from a few donors. From germline, CDR1 is SGHNT and CDR2 YYREEE (reference sequence). This CDR3 has 14 amino acids. Trimming took 0 bases from V and 3 from J, leaving 7 bases between them. Only in-frame clones appear in the TCRdb table, and some are missing; sequencing was by immunoSEQ multiplex PCR. The sample includes under 75,000 clones, 90% to 95% of them seen just once. The material sequenced was T cells isolated from PBMCs. The source of this sequence is a human donor in good health. The chain is built from TRBV5-4 and TRBJ1-5, with D tentatively TRBD1 (6 bases). CDR3 protein: CASSLGDINQPQHF. For the CDR3, the DNA is TGTGCCAGCAGCTTGGGGGACATCAATCAGCCCCAGCATTTT.